This is a list of T cell receptor beta chains from one sample in a study of blood T cell repertoires in COVID-19. Assay: immunoSEQ multiplex PCR; the TCRdb copy retains only in-frame clones and omits some. This sample has about 330,000 clones, with more than 85% found just once. Material: PBMCs or T cells enriched from blood (not recorded which). The receptors come from a woman aged 30 to 39 who had recovered from COVID-19. The CDR3 runs from the conserved cysteine through the conserved F or W. D genes are given only for firm matches. The listing skips clone size in some rows; elsewhere it reads once, few, many or a size class.

size: few
V: TRBV5-4
J: TRBJ2-7
D: NA
CDR3: CASSLATLGPEQYF
DNA: TGTGCCAGCAGCTTGGCAACGCTTGGGCCCGAGCAGTACTTC

size: NA
V: TRBV4-2
J: TRBJ1-3
D: NA
CDR3: CASSQDLGGLSGNTIYF
DNA: TGTGCCAGCAGCCAAGATCTGGGAGGTCTCTCTGGAAACACCATATATTTT

size: NA
V: TRBV9
J: TRBJ2-7
D: NA
CDR3: CASSRHGSSSYEQYF
DNA: TGTGCCAGCAGCCGTCACGGTAGCAGCTCCTACGAGCAGTACTTC

size: NA
V: TRBV6-5
J: TRBJ1-1
D: NA
CDR3: CASSPGQNTEAFF
DNA: TGTGCCAGCAGTCCCGGACAGAACACTGAAGCTTTCTTT

size: NA
V: TRBV6-2/TRBV6-3
J: TRBJ2-3
D: NA
CDR3: CASSIARPPDTQYF
DNA: TGTGCCAGCAGCATAGCTCGGCCCCCAGATACGCAGTATTTT

size: NA
V: TRBV28
J: TRBJ1-5
D: TRBD1
CDR3: CASSSGQGGSQPQHF
DNA: TGTGCCAGCAGTTCGGGACAGGGTGGGAGTCAGCCCCAGCATTTT

size: NA
V: TRBV29-1
J: TRBJ2-7
D: NA
CDR3: CSVEDPYYEQYF
DNA: TGCAGCGTTGAAGATCCCTACTACGAGCAGTACTTC

size: once
V: TRBV12-3/TRBV12-4
J: TRBJ1-2
D: NA
CDR3: CASSLGTHGYTF
DNA: TGTGCCAGCAGTTTGGGGACACATGGCTACACCTTC

size: NA
V: TRBV10-3
J: TRBJ2-1
D: TRBD2
CDR3: CAISETSSGNEQFF
DNA: TGTGCCATCAGTGAGACATCTAGCGGCAATGAGCAGTTCTTC

size: NA
V: TRBV30
J: TRBJ1-1
D: TRBD1
CDR3: CAWSQRPGTGGDTEAFF
DNA: TGTGCCTGGAGTCAGCGCCCCGGGACAGGGGGAGACACTGAAGCTTTCTTT

size: NA
V: TRBV6-5
J: TRBJ2-1
D: TRBD2
CDR3: CASWGAGVNEQFF
DNA: TGTGCCTCCTGGGGAGCGGGAGTCAATGAGCAGTTCTTC

size: NA
V: TRBV28
J: TRBJ2-1
D: TRBD1
CDR3: CASSKTGVEQFF
DNA: TGTGCCAGCAGCAAAACAGGGGTTGAGCAGTTCTTC

size: NA
V: TRBV27
J: TRBJ2-7
D: NA
CDR3: CASSLEGTSSYEQYF
DNA: TGTGCCAGCAGTTTAGAGGGGACAAGCTCCTACGAGCAGTACTTC

size: NA
V: TRBV7-2
J: TRBJ1-6
D: NA
CDR3: CASSPDTFYSPLHF
DNA: TGTGCCAGCAGCCCGGACACTTTCTATTCACCCCTCCACTTT

size: NA
V: TRBV5-5
J: TRBJ1-2
D: NA
CDR3: CASSLRQSNYGYTF
DNA: TGTGCCAGCAGCTTGCGACAGTCTAACTATGGCTACACCTTC

size: once
V: TRBV5-1
J: TRBJ2-7
D: TRBD1
CDR3: CASSPDRPYEQYF
DNA: TGCGCCAGCAGCCCGGACAGGCCCTACGAGCAGTACTTC

size: NA
V: TRBV4-2
J: TRBJ2-5
D: TRBD1
CDR3: CASSQEARWQQGQETQYF
DNA: TGTGCCAGCAGCCAAGAGGCGCGGTGGCAACAGGGGCAAGAGACCCAGTACTTC

size: NA
V: TRBV7-9
J: TRBJ2-5
D: TRBD2
CDR3: CASSPRGGEETQYF
DNA: TGTGCCAGCAGCCCACGGGGGGGGGAAGAGACCCAGTACTTC

size: NA
V: TRBV5-8
J: TRBJ2-7
D: NA
CDR3: CAITGEGYEQYF
DNA: TGTGCCATAACGGGGGAAGGCTACGAGCAGTACTTC

size: NA
V: TRBV28
J: TRBJ1-5
D: NA
CDR3: CASSLWGAPGQPQHF
DNA: TGTGCCAGCAGTTTATGGGGGGCGCCTGGTCAGCCCCAGCATTTT

size: NA
V: TRBV4-2
J: TRBJ2-1
D: TRBD2
CDR3: CASSQAGLAGAEQFF
DNA: TGTGCCAGCAGCCAAGCAGGACTAGCGGGAGCTGAGCAGTTCTTC

size: few
V: TRBV9
J: TRBJ2-2
D: NA
CDR3: CASSVGGNTGELFF
DNA: TGTGCCAGCAGCGTAGGGGGCAACACCGGGGAGCTGTTTTTT

size: NA
V: TRBV7-8
J: TRBJ1-2
D: NA
CDR3: CASSAGRSGGYTF
DNA: TGTGCCAGCAGCGCAGGAAGATCGGGAGGCTACACCTTC

size: NA
V: TRBV27
J: TRBJ1-6
D: TRBD1
CDR3: CASSLFSPGGAFLNSPLHF
DNA: TGTGCCAGCAGTTTATTTTCCCCAGGGGGCGCGTTTTTAAATTCACCCCTCCACTTT

size: few
V: TRBV4-3
J: TRBJ2-1
D: TRBD2
CDR3: CASSPGTGTTAYNEQFF
DNA: TGCGCCAGCAGCCCCGGAACCGGGACTACAGCCTACAATGAGCAGTTCTTC

size: NA
V: TRBV15
J: TRBJ2-7
D: TRBD2
CDR3: CATSRPSGLAGSYEQYF
DNA: TGTGCCACCAGCAGACCATCGGGACTAGCGGGCTCCTACGAGCAGTACTTC

size: NA
V: TRBV7-9
J: TRBJ1-2
D: TRBD1
CDR3: CASSLGDQGAVTLYGYTF
DNA: TGTGCCAGCAGCTTAGGGGACCAGGGGGCAGTGACCTTGTATGGCTACACCTTC

size: once
V: TRBV19
J: TRBJ2-3
D: NA
CDR3: CASSIRQASTDTQYF
DNA: TGTGCCAGTAGTATAAGACAGGCCAGCACAGATACGCAGTATTTT

size: NA
V: TRBV19
J: TRBJ1-5
D: TRBD1
CDR3: CASSAGGTGEYQPQHF
DNA: TGTGCCAGTAGTGCGGGAGGGACAGGGGAGTATCAGCCCCAGCATTTT

size: NA
V: TRBV28
J: TRBJ1-1
D: NA
CDR3: CASSLPKTEAFF
DNA: TGTGCCAGCAGTTTACCCAAAACTGAAGCTTTCTTT

size: NA
V: TRBV7-9
J: TRBJ1-2
D: TRBD1
CDR3: CASSLTTGVAVGGYTF
DNA: TGTGCCAGCAGCTTGACAACAGGGGTAGCGGTTGGTGGCTACACCTTC

size: NA
V: TRBV18
J: TRBJ2-7
D: TRBD2
CDR3: CASSPPGLAVYEQYF
DNA: TGTGCCAGCTCACCGCCGGGACTAGCGGTTTACGAGCAGTACTTC

size: NA
V: TRBV28
J: TRBJ1-2
D: NA
CDR3: CASSLNSDGYTF
DNA: TGTGCCAGCAGTTTGAACTCGGATGGCTACACCTTC

size: NA
V: TRBV7-2
J: TRBJ2-3
D: TRBD1
CDR3: CASSWDRSTDTQYF
DNA: TGTGCCAGCAGCTGGGACAGAAGCACAGATACGCAGTATTTT

size: NA
V: TRBV5-1
J: TRBJ1-2
D: NA
CDR3: CASSLEAVTMGYTF
DNA: TGCGCCAGCAGCTTGGAAGCGGTGACTATGGGCTACACCTTC

size: NA
V: TRBV3-1/TRBV3-2
J: TRBJ1-1
D: TRBD1
CDR3: CASSHKDRGCGTEAFF
DNA: TGTGCCAGCAGCCACAAGGACAGGGGGTGTGGCACTGAAGCTTTCTTT

size: NA
V: TRBV4-1
J: TRBJ2-2
D: NA
CDR3: CASSQRIRGANTGELFF
DNA: TGCGCCAGCAGCCAACGTATAAGAGGCGCGAACACCGGGGAGCTGTTTTTT

size: once
V: TRBV28
J: TRBJ1-1
D: TRBD1
CDR3: CASSSAGTAKNTEAFF
DNA: TGTGCCAGCAGTTCCGCCGGGACAGCTAAGAACACTGAAGCTTTCTTT

size: NA
V: TRBV21-1
J: TRBJ1-5
D: NA
CDR3: CASSKGQGEVEGNQPQHF
DNA: TGTGCCAGCAGCAAAGGTCAGGGGGAGGTCGAGGGCAATCAGCCCCAGCATTTT

size: NA
V: TRBV5-1
J: TRBJ2-7
D: NA
CDR3: CASSWDSRSYEQYF
DNA: TGCGCCAGCAGCTGGGACTCGCGATCCTACGAGCAGTACTTC

size: once
V: TRBV7-2
J: TRBJ1-5
D: NA
CDR3: CASSFSEGKPQHF
DNA: TGTGCCAGCAGCTTCAGCGAAGGCAAGCCCCAGCATTTT

size: NA
V: TRBV3-1/TRBV3-2
J: TRBJ2-1
D: TRBD2
CDR3: CASSPEITLAGGIDNEQFF
DNA: TGTGCCAGCAGCCCAGAGATAACCCTAGCGGGAGGAATCGACAATGAGCAGTTCTTC

size: once
V: TRBV3-1/TRBV3-2
J: TRBJ1-1
D: TRBD1
CDR3: CASSQLTGINTEAFF
DNA: TGTGCCAGCAGCCAACTGACAGGGATAAACACTGAAGCTTTCTTT

size: NA
V: TRBV7-2
J: TRBJ1-2
D: TRBD1
CDR3: CASSLVDRGDYGYTF
DNA: TGTGCCAGCAGCTTAGTAGACAGGGGTGACTATGGCTACACCTTC

size: NA
V: TRBV7-8
J: TRBJ2-7
D: TRBD1
CDR3: CASSLVQGDYEQYF
DNA: TGTGCCAGCAGCTTAGTTCAGGGGGACTACGAGCAGTACTTC